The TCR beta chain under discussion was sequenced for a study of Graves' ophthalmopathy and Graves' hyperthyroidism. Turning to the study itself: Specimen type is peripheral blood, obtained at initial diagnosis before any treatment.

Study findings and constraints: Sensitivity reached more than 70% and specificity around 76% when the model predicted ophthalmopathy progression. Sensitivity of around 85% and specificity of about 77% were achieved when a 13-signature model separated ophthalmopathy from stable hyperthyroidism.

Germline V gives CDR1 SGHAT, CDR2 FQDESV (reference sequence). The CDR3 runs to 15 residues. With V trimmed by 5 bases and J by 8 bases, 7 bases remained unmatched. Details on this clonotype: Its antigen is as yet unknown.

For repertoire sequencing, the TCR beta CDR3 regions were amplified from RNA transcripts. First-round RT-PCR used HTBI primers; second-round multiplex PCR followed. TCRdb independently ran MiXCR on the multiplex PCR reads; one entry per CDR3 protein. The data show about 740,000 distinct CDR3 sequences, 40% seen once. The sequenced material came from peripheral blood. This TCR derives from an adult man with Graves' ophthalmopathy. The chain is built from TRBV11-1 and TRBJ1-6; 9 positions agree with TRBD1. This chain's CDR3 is CASSPPGQGDSPLHF. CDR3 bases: TGTGCCAGCAGCCCGCCGGGACAGGGAGATTCACCCCTCCACTTT. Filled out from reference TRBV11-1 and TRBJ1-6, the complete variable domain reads EAEVAQSPRYKITEKSQAVAFWCDPISGHATLYWYRQILGQGPELLVQFQDESVVDDSQLPKDRFSAERLKGVDSTLKIQPAELGDSAMYLCASSPPGQGDSPLHFGNGTRLTVT.